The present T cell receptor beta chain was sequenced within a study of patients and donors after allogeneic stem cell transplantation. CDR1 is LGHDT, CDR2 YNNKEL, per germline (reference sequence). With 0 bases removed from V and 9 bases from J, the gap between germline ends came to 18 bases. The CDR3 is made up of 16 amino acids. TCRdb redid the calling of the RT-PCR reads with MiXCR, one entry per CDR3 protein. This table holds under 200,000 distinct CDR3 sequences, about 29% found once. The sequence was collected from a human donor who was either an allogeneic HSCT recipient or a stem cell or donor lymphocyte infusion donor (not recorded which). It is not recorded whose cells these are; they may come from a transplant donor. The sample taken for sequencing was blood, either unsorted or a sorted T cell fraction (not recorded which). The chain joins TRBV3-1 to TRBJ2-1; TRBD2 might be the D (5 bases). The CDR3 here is CASSQEFPAVPPEQFF. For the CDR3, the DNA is TGTGCCAGCAGCCAAGAATTCCCAGCGGTCCCGCCTGAGCAGTTCTTC.